This T cell receptor beta chain was recovered during a study of cytomegalovirus exposure and HLA in healthy donors. Regarding the study as a whole: Among the sequence variants, a highly shared cluster was likely an artifact of sequencing. In a later analysis, a missense DCLRE1C variant was linked to TCR beta V- and J-gene trimming.

Trimming pared 0 bases from V and 5 bases from J, leaving 20 bases between. Germline CDR1 LGHNT, CDR2 FRNRAP. This CDR3 spans 18 amino acids. In regard to this clone: Its antigen is still unknown.

The PCR ran on 60 Vbeta and 13 Jbeta primers. Profiling relied on immunoSEQ multiplex PCR, and the TCRdb table lists in-frame clones only, not all of them. The sample records about 160,000 clones, about 71% being singletons. The receptor comes from a young woman in good health and CMV-seronegative. Sequenced: PBMCs. V is TRBV12-5 and J is TRBJ1-5; D is unclear. The CDR3, as DNA: TGTGCTAGTGGTTTGGTACAGATCAGCCAGAAGGCTGATCAGCCCCAGCATTTT. Translated: CASGLVQISQKADQPQHF.